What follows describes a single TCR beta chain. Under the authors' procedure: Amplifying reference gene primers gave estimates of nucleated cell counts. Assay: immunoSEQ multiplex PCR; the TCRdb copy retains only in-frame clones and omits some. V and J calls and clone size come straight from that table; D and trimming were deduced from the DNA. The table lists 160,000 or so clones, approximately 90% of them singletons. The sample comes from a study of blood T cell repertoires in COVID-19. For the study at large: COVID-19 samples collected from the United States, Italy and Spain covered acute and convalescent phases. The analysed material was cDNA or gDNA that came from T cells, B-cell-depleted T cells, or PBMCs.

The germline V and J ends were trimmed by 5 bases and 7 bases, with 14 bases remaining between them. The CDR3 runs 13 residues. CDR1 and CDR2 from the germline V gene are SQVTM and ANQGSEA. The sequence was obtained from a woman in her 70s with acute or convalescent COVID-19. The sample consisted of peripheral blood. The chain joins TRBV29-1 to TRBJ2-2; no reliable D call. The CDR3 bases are TGCAGCGTTTTGTCTACTACCCTCGGGGAGCTGTTTTTT. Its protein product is CSVLSTTLGELFF.